This T cell receptor beta chain was obtained from a study of cytomegalovirus exposure and HLA in healthy donors. Study details: A prior study identified approximately 110 million unique TCR beta sequences from 150 million to 200 million T cells.

Points from the study as a whole: Cytomegalovirus status was reportedly diagnosed by the classifier with high sensitivity and specificity. Analyses of presence/absence relied on an assumption of roughly uniform sequencing depth across donors.

Note on this clone: Its antigen is unidentified.

The PCR had 60 Vbeta and 13 Jbeta primers. Measured with immunoSEQ multiplex PCR; TCRdb has only the in-frame clones, and not every one. This table holds roughly 72,000 clones, 60% to 80% found once. The germline CDR1 and CDR2 sequences are MDHEN and SYDVKM. The CDR3 contains 12 residues. Trimming took off 10 bases at V and 6 bases at J, with 15 bases between the two ends. The TCR originated in a woman aged 35 to 49 in good health and CMV-seropositive. Sequencing was carried out using PBMCs. The chain joins TRBV28 to TRBJ1-2, with D uncertain. CDR3 protein: CATFQRAHGYTF. In DNA, the CDR3 is TGTGCCACCTTCCAGCGGGCCCATGGCTACACCTTC.